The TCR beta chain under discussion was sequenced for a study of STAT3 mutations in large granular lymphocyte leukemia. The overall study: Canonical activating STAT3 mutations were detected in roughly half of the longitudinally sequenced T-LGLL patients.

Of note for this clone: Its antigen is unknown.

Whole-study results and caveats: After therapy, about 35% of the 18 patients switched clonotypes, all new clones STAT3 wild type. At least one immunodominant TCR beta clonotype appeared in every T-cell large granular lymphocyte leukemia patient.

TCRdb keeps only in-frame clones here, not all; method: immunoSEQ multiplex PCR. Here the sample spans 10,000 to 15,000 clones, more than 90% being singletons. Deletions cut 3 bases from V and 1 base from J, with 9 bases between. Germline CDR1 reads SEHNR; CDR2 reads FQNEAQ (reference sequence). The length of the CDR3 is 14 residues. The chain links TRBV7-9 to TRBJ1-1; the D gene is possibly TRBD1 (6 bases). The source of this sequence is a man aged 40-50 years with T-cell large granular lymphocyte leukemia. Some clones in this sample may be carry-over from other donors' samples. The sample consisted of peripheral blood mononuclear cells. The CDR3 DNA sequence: TGTGCCAGCAGCTTGGGGGGACAGAACACTGAAGCTTTCTTT. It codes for CASSLGGQNTEAFF.